Listed here is a single TCR beta chain. Germline CDR1 is SEHNR and CDR2 is FQNEAQ (reference sequence). V lost 3 bases and J lost 8, with 8 bases in between. The CDR3 covers 12 residues. Time point meaning: late/post reinfection, 12 to 24 weeks after detection. The sorted cells went straight to TCR sequencing with no prior in vitro expansion. At all three reinfection time points, viable CD3+ CD8+ CD45RO- cells from a couple of donors served as controls. TCRdb's table, derived via immunoSEQ multiplex PCR, lists solely in-frame clones and lacks some. The sample yields about 43,000 clones, about 91% seen once. This sample is drawn from a study of memory CD8 T cells in hepatitis C reinfection. Study in general: HCV reinfection: RNA-positive following two negative tests at least 60 days apart.

Sample: naive CD8+ T cells sorted from blood. This receptor was taken from a man between 18 and 29 years old with hepatitis C virus infection. This rearrangement joins TRBV7-9 to TRBJ2-1; D ambiguous. The CDR3, as DNA: TGTGCCAGCAGCTTTACCAGTGATGAGCAGTTCTTC. Translated: CASSFTSDEQFF.